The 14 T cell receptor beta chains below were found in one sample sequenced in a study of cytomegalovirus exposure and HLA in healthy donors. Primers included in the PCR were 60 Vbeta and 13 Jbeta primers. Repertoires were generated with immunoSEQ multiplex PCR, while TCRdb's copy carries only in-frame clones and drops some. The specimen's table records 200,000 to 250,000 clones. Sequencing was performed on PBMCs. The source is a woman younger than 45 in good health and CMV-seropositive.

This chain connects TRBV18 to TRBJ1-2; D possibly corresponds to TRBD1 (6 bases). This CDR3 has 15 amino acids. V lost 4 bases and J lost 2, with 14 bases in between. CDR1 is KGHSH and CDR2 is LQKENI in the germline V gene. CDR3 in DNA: TGTGCCAGCTCACAACCAGCAGGGGTAAACTATGGCTACACCTTC. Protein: CASSQPAGVNYGYTF.

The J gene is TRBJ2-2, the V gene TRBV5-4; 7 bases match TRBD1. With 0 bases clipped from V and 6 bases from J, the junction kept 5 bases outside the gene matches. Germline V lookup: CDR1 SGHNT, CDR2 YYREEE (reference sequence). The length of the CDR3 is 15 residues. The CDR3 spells CASSLGQGYSGELFF. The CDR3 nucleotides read TGTGCCAGCAGCTTGGGACAGGGCTACTCCGGGGAGCTGTTTTTT.

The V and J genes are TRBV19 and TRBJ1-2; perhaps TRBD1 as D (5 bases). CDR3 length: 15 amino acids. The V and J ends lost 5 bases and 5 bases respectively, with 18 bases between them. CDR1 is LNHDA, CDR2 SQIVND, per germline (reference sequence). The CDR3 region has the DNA TGTGCCAGTAGTCCGGGGGGTGGGGGATTATATGGCTACACCTTC. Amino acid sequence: CASSPGGGGLYGYTF.

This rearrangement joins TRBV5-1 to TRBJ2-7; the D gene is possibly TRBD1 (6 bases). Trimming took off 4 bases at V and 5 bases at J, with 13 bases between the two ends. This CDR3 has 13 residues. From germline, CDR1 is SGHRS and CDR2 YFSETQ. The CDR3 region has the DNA TGCGCCAGCAGCAGACAGGTCGGCGACGAGCAGTACTTC. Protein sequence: CASSRQVGDEQYF.

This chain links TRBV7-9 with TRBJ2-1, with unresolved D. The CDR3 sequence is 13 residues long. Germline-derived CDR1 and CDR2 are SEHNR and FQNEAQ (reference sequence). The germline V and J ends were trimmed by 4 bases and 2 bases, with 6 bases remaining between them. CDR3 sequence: CASSYDTYNEQFF. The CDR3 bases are TGTGCCAGCAGCTATGACACCTACAATGAGCAGTTCTTC.

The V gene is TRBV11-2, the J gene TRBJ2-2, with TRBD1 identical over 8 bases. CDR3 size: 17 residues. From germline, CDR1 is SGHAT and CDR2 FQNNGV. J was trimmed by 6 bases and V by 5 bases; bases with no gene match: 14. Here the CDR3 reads CASSPTGAVYVAGELFF. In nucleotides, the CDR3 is TGTGCCAGCAGCCCGACAGGGGCGGTTTACGTAGCCGGGGAGCTGTTTTTT.

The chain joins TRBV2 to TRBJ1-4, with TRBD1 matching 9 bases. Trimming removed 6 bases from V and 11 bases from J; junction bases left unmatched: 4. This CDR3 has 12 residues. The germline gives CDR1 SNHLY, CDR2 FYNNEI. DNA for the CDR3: TGTGCCAGCAGCGACAGGGGGGGGAAACTGTTTTTT. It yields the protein CASSDRGGKLFF.

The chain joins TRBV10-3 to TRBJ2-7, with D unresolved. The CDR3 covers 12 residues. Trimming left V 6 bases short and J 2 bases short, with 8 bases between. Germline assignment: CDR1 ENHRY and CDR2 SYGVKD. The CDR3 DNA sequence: TGTGCCATCAGCCTTCGCGCCTACGAGCAGTACTTC. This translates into CAISLRAYEQYF.

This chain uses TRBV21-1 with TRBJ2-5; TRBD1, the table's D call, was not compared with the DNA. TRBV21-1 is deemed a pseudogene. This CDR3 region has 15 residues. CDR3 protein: CASSPLTGREETQYF. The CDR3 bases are TGTGCCAGCAGCCCCCTAACAGGTAGGGAAGAGACCCAGTACTTC.

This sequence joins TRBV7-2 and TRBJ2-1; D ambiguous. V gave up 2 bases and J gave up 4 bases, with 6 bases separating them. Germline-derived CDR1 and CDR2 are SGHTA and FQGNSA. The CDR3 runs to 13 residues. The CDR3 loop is CASSLSDYNEQFF. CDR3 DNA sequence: TGTGCCAGCAGCTTAAGCGATTACAATGAGCAGTTCTTC.

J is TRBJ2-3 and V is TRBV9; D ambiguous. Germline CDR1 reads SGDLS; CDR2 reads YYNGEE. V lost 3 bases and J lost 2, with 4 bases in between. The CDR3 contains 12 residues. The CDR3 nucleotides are TGTGCCAGCAGCGGTAACACAGATACGCAGTATTTT. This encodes CASSGNTDTQYF.

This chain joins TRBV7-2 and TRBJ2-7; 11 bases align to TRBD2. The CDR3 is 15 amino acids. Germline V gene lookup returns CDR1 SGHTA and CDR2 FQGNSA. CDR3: CAIQPGTSGSYEQYF. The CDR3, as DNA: TGTGCTATCCAGCCCGGGACTAGCGGTTCCTACGAGCAGTACTTC.

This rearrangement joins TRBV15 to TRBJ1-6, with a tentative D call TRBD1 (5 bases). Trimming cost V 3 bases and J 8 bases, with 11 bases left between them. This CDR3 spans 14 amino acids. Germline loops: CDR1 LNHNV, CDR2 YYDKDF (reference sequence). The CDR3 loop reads CATSRRQFDSPLHF. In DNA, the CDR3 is TGTGCCACCAGCAGGAGACAGTTCGATTCACCCCTCCACTTT.

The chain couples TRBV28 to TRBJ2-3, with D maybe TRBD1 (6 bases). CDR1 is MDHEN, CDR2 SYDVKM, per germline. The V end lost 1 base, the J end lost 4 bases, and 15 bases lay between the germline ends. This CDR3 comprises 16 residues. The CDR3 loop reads CASSLFGAGASDTQYF. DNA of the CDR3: TGTGCCAGCAGTTTATTTGGGGCAGGGGCGTCAGATACGCAGTATTTT.